This paragraph covers one TCR beta chain sequence. The specificity of this receptor is unknown. No base-level quality is on record; no much larger clone is a single base apart. The time point label of this sample denotes: baseline before first vaccination. Samples from vaccinated people were obtained from the UK trials COV001 and COV002, which included a single-blind randomized controlled phase 2/3 trial of AZD1222 (ChAdOx1 nCoV-19) in healthy adults. Trial participant PBMC samples were collected at day 0 and day 28 after the second dose for TCRbeta chain sequencing. The CDR3 regions of human TCRbeta chains were subjected to immunosequencing. From the authors' description of their analysis: Repertoire TCRs were checked for matches against a reference library of SARS-CoV-2-specific TCRs that had been generated using the MIRA antigen-specificity platform. Breadth was defined as the fraction of unique TCRs that were SARS-CoV-2-associated. Depth was defined as the fraction of total T cells that were SARS-CoV-2-associated. Each spike-specific TCR was assigned to its reactive spike region and to a CD4 or CD8 class using the MIRA data. Log10-transformed breadth and depth values were compared by one-way ANOVA with Sidak's multiple comparisons tests. Here the immuneACCESS table is served through TCRdb, limited to in-frame sequences with V and J called. Missing clones are a known gap in these copies; in checked studies unresolved V genes cover under half, and the rest lacks a known reason. That table is the source of V, J and clone size, and D and trimming were worked out from the DNA. The sample table lists 150,000 or so clones, about 87% of them with a count of one. Clones ranked in the top ten supply around 3.2% of the sample.

The entry originates in a study of T cell responses to AZD1222 COVID-19 vaccine (dated by TCRdb to the early 2020s). Some background on the complete study: AZD1222 recipients given second doses at about 4 weeks or at about 12 weeks were pooled, since spike-specific TCR depth and breadth were not found to differ between the two schedules. Enrollment into the trials was organized by age into subgroups of 18-55, 56-69 and 70-plus years, and those subgroups contained approximately 150, 30 and 60 TCR-sequenced participants, respectively. TCR sequencing covered 233 trial participants: about 210 given two doses of AZD1222 and 26 given two doses of MenACWY control vaccine. Overall study outcomes, separate from this receptor: Conclusions about previously exposed vaccinees were limited because only 5 or 6 AZD1222 recipients were SARS-CoV-2 seropositive at baseline. In the small 56-69-year group, the increase in depth fell short of significance, most likely because of low power. The whole spike protein was spanned by vaccine-associated CD4 TCRs, and dominant responses were seen in regions 160-218 and 743-854. Most participants were white British and females outnumbered males, and the authors suggested that clonal diversity may have been underestimated. No day 14 peak-response samples were available, so repertoires were characterized only after the peak T cell response. After two AZD1222 doses, both the breadth and the depth of spike-specific TCRs were significantly higher than at day 0 and than in MenACWY recipients. Reportedly, close to half of the unique spike-specific TCRs recognized epitopes lying outside the regions that are mutated in the B.1.351 and B.1.1.7 variants.

The specimen was peripheral blood, collected on day 0 of AZD1222 vaccination. This sequence originates from an adult in good health.

The sequenced DNA: TGTGCCAGCAGCTCCCTGAGAGGGTCCCTCCACTTT. This translates into CASSSLRGSLHF. The V and J genes are TRBV11-2 and TRBJ1-6, with no reliable assignment of the D segment. From the cysteine through the phenylalanine, the CDR3 covers 12 amino acids. The sequence is cut down to CDR3 DNA, 36 bases in frame from base 1. Sequences SGHAT (CDR1) and FQNNGV (CDR2) are obtained from the germline V gene. The trim is 4 bases for V and 14 bases for J, with a gap of 12 bases between the germline ends.